The 20 T cell receptor beta chains listed next were all sequenced from one sample in a study of blood T cell repertoires in COVID-19. TCRdb's table, derived via immunoSEQ multiplex PCR, lists solely in-frame clones and lacks some. This table has about 75,000 clones, about four fifths appearing once. Sequencing was done on a sample of peripheral blood. These receptors originate from a woman older than 75 with active or convalescent COVID-19.

This clone turned up a few times. The chain couples TRBV5-5 to TRBJ2-4, with no clear D. The germline CDR1 and CDR2 sequences are SGHKS and YYEKEE (reference sequence). The CDR3 totals 14 residues. Trimming cost V 0 bases and J 6 bases, with 10 bases left between them. CDR3 sequence: CASSLDRSVNIQYF. In nucleotides, the CDR3 is TGTGCCAGCAGCTTGGATCGGTCGGTAAACATTCAGTACTTC.

This chain uses TRBV7-2 with TRBJ1-5; no clear D gene. The germline V gene has CDR1 SGHTA and CDR2 FQGNSA. This CDR3 has 13 amino acids. Trimming stripped 2 bases from V and 7 bases from J, with 9 bases between. The CDR3 spells CASSLSFRQPQHF. The CDR3 coding sequence is TGTGCCAGCAGCTTATCGTTCCGGCAGCCCCAGCATTTT.

The chain uses TRBV11-3 and TRBJ1-5; 9 nucleotides line up with TRBD1. V shed 0 bases, J shed 5 bases, and the junction held 5 bases outside the gene matches. This CDR3 is 16 amino acids long. In germline, CDR1 is SGHNT, CDR2 YENEEA. CDR3 loop: CASSLDRDRAYQPQHF. DNA of the CDR3: TGTGCCAGCAGCTTAGATCGGGACAGGGCCTATCAGCCCCAGCATTTT. Supplemented by reference TRBV11-3 and TRBJ1-5, the full variable domain reads EAGVVQSPRYKIIEKKQPVAFWCNPISGHNTLYWYLQNLGQGPELLIRYENEEAVDDSQLPKDRFSAERLKGVDSTLKIQPAELGDSAVYLCASSLDRDRAYQPQHFGDGTRLSIL.

The chain carries TRBV5-6 and TRBJ2-7, with TRBD2 matching 12 bases. The germline V gene encodes CDR1 SGHDT and CDR2 YYEEEE. CDR3 length equals 15 residues. The ends lost 3 bases at V and 4 bases at J; junction bases unmatched: 5. As DNA, the CDR3 is TGTGCCAGCAGCTCACTAGCGGGAGGCGAGTACGAGCAGTACTTC. Protein product: CASSSLAGGEYEQYF.

V usage is TRBV6-8 and J usage is TRBJ2-3; 10 bases fit TRBD1. V gave up 0 bases and J gave up 3 bases; unmatched junction bases: 6. The length of the CDR3 is 17 residues. Germline V gene sequence: CDR1 MNHGY, CDR2 SAAAGT. The CDR3 loop is CASSYSGRQGATDTQYF. The CDR3 DNA sequence: TGTGCCAGCAGTTACTCGGGCCGACAGGGGGCAACAGATACGCAGTATTTT.

The J gene is TRBJ2-7, the V gene TRBV18; the match to TRBD1 covers 7 bases. The ends lost 4 bases at V and 3 bases at J; junction bases unmatched: 9. CDR1 is KGHSH and CDR2 is LQKENI in the germline V gene. The CDR3 is 15 amino acids. In DNA form, the CDR3 reads TGTGCCAGCTCACAAATACCGGGACAGATCTACGAGCAGTACTTC. The encoded protein is CASSQIPGQIYEQYF.

The V call is TRBV5-1, the J call TRBJ2-7; D unclear. The CDR3 is made up of 13 amino acids. V gave up 0 bases and J gave up 1 base, with 5 bases separating them. Germline loops: CDR1 SGHRS, CDR2 YFSETQ. CDR3 sequence: CASSLDRSYEQYF. For the CDR3, the DNA is TGCGCCAGCAGCTTGGACAGATCCTACGAGCAGTACTTC.

The V gene is TRBV11-2, the J gene TRBJ1-2; D perhaps matches TRBD1 (6 bases). Trimming left V 1 base short and J 6 bases short, with 18 bases between. Germline V CDR1 and CDR2: SGHAT, FQNNGV. The CDR3 has 16 residues. The CDR3 nucleotides are TGTGCCAGCAGCTTAGTGCGACGTGCGGGGGCGGATGGCTACACCTTC. It translates to CASSLVRRAGADGYTF.

The chain couples TRBV27 to TRBJ2-3; TRBD1 agrees at 8 bases. The CDR3 length is 12 residues. Germline lookup yields CDR1 MNHEY and CDR2 SMNVEV (reference sequence). V was clipped by 6 bases and J by 4 bases; unmatched bases: 0. The CDR3: CASRTGADTQYF. The DNA of the CDR3 is TGTGCCAGCAGGACAGGGGCAGATACGCAGTATTTT.

This chain links TRBV6-2 or TRBV6-3 with TRBJ1-6, with no clear D. The CDR3 is 15 residues long. The germline V gene encodes CDR1 MNHEY and CDR2 SVGEGT. V shed 5 bases and J shed 7 bases, with 15 bases lying between them. CDR3 amino acids: CASSGRIGANSPLHF. The DNA for the CDR3 is TGTGCCAGCAGTGGGAGAATAGGAGCCAATTCACCCCTCCACTTT.

This clone was counted only a few times. The V gene is TRBV29-1, the J gene TRBJ2-7; 8 positions agree with TRBD2. The CDR3 is 16 amino acids. The junction had 13 bases not matched to a gene; V was cut back by 3 bases and J by 3 bases. Germline V CDR1 and CDR2: SQVTM, ANQGSEA. CDR3 protein: CSVDKVGLGAFYEQYF. The CDR3 coding sequence is TGCAGCGTTGATAAAGTGGGACTAGGAGCATTCTACGAGCAGTACTTC.

The genes are TRBV18 and TRBJ2-7; D remains unclear. The CDR3 is made up of 13 amino acids. With 1 base removed from V and 6 bases from J, the gap between germline ends came to 10 bases. Germline V gene sequence: CDR1 KGHSH, CDR2 LQKENI. The CDR3 nucleotides are TGTGCCAGCTCACCACAACATGGCCTCGAGCAGTACTTC. Translating it yields CASSPQHGLEQYF.

The chain has TRBV9 and TRBJ2-1; D is perhaps TRBD2 (6 bases). The V gene's germline CDR1 is SGDLS and CDR2 YYNGEE. Trimming removed 0 bases from V and 10 bases from J, with 8 bases in between. The length of the CDR3 is 12 residues. CDR3: CASSVVRGEQFF. Written as DNA, the CDR3 is TGTGCCAGCAGCGTAGTGCGGGGAGAGCAGTTCTTC. The complete variable domain, with remaining parts taken from reference TRBV9 and TRBJ2-1, reads DSGVTQTPKHLITATGQRVTLRCSPRSGDLSVYWYQQSLDQGLQFLIQYYNGEERAKGNILERFSAQQFPDLHSELNLSSLELGDSALYFCASSVVRGEQFFGPGTRLTVL.

The rearrangement joins TRBV12-5 to TRBJ2-3; D is perhaps TRBD2 (6 bases). The CDR3 consists of 17 residues. Between the trimmed V and J ends, which lost 1 base and 2 bases, there was a span of 16 bases. Germline CDR1 LGHNT, CDR2 FRNRAP. The CDR3 region is CASGLDIAAGYTDTQYF. The CDR3 DNA is TGTGCTAGTGGTTTGGATATAGCGGCGGGCTACACAGATACGCAGTATTTT.

This clone showed up many times. The chain employs TRBV4-1 and TRBJ2-7; 12 bases map to TRBD2. Trimming removed 1 base from V and 5 bases from J; junction bases left unmatched: 9. The germline V gene has CDR1 MGHRA and CDR2 YSYEKL. The CDR3 consists of 17 residues. This CDR3 is CASSQVNMGLAGHEQYF. CDR3 in DNA: TGCGCCAGCAGCCAAGTAAATATGGGACTAGCGGGCCACGAGCAGTACTTC.

In its sample, this clone is medium-sized. CDR3 sequence (DNA): TGTGCCAGCAGCTTCGTTGTGGCACCTCACAATGAGCAGTTCTTC. Amino acids: CASSFVVAPHNEQFF. This rearrangement joins TRBV7-9 to TRBJ2-1; D call uncertain. V dropped 3 bases and J dropped 5 bases, with 14 bases sitting between them. This CDR3 spans 15 amino acids. Germline-derived CDR1 and CDR2 are SEHNR and FQNEAQ (reference sequence).

This chain's CDR3 is CASSLRGQGTETQYF. The CDR3 nucleotides read TGTGCCAGCAGCTTAAGGGGACAGGGGACAGAGACCCAGTACTTC. The chain couples TRBV13 to TRBJ2-5; 10 nucleotides line up with TRBD1. The CDR3 spans 15 residues. V shed 2 bases, J shed 4 bases, and the junction held 4 bases outside the gene matches. Germline assignment: CDR1 PRHDT and CDR2 FYEKMQ (reference sequence).

The J gene is TRBJ1-6, the V gene TRBV4-2; 8 nucleotides agree with TRBD1. Per germline, CDR1 LGHNA and CDR2 YNFKEQ. J was trimmed by 9 bases and V by 2 bases; bases with no gene match: 12. This CDR3 is 17 amino acids long. This chain's CDR3 is CASSQPTPGQGLSPLHF. In nucleotides, the CDR3 is TGTGCCAGCAGCCAACCAACCCCCGGACAGGGTCTTTCACCCCTCCACTTT.

This chain links TRBV15 with TRBJ2-3, with a possible D match to TRBD2 (6 bases). The CDR3 sequence is 15 residues long. CDR1 and CDR2 (germline): LNHNV, YYDKDF (reference sequence). V shed 4 bases and J shed 3 bases, with 14 bases lying between them. CDR3 DNA: TGTGCCACCAGCAACACGGGGGTAAAGACAGATACGCAGTATTTT. Amino acids: CATSNTGVKTDTQYF.

V gene TRBV5-1 combines with J gene TRBJ2-7, with TRBD1 matching 8 bases. The germline CDR1 and CDR2 sequences are SGHRS and YFSETQ. V dropped 4 bases and J dropped 11; count of bases not matched to a gene: 17. This CDR3 is 15 amino acids long. The CDR3 protein is CASSAIAGGAFRKYF. The CDR3 DNA sequence: TGCGCCAGCAGCGCCATAGCAGGGGGCGCGTTTCGAAAGTACTTC.